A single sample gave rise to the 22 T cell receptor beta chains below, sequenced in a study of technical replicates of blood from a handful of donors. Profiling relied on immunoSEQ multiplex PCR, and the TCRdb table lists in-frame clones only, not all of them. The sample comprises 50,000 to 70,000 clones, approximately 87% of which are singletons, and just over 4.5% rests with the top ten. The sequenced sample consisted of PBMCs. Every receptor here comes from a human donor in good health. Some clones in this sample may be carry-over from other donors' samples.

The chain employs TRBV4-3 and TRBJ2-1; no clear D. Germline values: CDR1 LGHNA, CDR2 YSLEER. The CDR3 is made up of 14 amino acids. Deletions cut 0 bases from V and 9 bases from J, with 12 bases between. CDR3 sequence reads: CASSQERLRGEQFF. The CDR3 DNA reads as TGCGCCAGCAGCCAAGAGAGGCTCCGCGGTGAGCAGTTCTTC.

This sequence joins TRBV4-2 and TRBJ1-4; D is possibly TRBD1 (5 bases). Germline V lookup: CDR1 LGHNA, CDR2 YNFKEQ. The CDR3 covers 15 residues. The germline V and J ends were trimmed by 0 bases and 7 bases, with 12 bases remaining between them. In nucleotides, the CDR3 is TGTGCCAGCAGCCAAGATTCCCAGGGTATTGAAAAACTGTTTTTT. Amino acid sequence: CASSQDSQGIEKLFF.

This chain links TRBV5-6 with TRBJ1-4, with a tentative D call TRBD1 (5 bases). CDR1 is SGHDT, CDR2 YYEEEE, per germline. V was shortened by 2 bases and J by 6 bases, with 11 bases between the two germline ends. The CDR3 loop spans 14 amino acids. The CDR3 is CASSFQGGDEKLFF. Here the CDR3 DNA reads TGTGCCAGCAGCTTCCAGGGTGGCGATGAAAAACTGTTTTTT.

Here the CDR3 reads CASSDAGYNEQFF. CDR3 nucleotides: TGTGCCAGCAGTGACGCAGGCTACAATGAGCAGTTCTTC. This chain uses TRBV6-4 with TRBJ2-1; D unclear. The CDR3 covers 13 residues. Germline assignment: CDR1 MRHNA and CDR2 SNTAGT. With 2 bases removed from V and 3 bases from J, the gap between germline ends came to 5 bases.

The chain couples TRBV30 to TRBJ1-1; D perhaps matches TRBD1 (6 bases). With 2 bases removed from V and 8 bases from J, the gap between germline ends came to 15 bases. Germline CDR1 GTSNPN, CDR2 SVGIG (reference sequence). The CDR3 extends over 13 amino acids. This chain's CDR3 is CAWSQTGISEAFF. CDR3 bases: TGTGCCTGGAGTCAAACAGGGATAAGCGAAGCTTTCTTT.

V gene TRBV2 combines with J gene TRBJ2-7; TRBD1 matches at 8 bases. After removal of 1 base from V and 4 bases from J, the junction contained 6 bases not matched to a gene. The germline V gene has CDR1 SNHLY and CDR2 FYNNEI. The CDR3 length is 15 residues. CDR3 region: CASSEGGQGSYEQYF. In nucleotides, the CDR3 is TGTGCCAGCAGTGAAGGTGGACAGGGTAGTTACGAGCAGTACTTC.

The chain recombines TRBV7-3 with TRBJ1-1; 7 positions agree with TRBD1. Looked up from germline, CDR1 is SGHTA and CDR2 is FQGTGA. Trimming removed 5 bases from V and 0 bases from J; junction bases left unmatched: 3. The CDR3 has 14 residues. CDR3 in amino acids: CASSDGQVNTEAFF. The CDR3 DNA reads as TGTGCCAGCAGCGACGGACAGGTGAACACTGAAGCTTTCTTT.

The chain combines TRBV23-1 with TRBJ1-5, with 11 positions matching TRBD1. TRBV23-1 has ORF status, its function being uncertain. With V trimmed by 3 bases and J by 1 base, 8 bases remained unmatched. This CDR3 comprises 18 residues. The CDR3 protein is CASSHPGQGARSNQPQHF. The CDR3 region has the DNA TGCGCCAGCAGTCATCCCGGACAGGGGGCGCGAAGCAATCAGCCCCAGCATTTT.

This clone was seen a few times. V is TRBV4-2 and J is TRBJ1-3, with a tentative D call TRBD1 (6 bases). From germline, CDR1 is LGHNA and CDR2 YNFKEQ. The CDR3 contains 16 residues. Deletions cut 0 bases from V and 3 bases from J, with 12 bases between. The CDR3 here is CASSQDGGGIGNTIYF. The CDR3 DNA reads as TGTGCCAGCAGCCAAGACGGGGGGGGCATTGGAAACACCATATATTTT.

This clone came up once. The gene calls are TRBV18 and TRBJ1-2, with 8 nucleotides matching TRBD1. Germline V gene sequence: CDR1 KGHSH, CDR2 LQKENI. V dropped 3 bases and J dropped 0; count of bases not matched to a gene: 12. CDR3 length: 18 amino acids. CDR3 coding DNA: TGTGCCAGCTCACCCCAAGGACAGGGATTGCGACCTAACTATGGCTACACCTTC. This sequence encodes CASSPQGQGLRPNYGYTF.

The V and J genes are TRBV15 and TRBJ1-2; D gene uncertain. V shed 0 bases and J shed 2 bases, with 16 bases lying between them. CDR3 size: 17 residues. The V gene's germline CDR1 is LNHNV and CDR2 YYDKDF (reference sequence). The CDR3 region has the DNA TGTGCCACCAGCAGAGAACAGACGTCTGTAAAAAACTATGGCTACACCTTC. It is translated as CATSREQTSVKNYGYTF.

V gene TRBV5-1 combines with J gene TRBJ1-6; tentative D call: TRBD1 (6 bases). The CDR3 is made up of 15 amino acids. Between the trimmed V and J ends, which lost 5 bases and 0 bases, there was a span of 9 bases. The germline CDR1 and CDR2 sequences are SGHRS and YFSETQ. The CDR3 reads CASRDSLSYNSPLHF. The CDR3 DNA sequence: TGCGCCAGCAGGGACAGCCTCTCCTATAATTCACCCCTCCACTTT.

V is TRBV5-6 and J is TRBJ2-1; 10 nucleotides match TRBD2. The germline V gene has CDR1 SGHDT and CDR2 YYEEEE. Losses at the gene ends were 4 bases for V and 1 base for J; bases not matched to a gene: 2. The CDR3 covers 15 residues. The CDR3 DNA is TGTGCCAGCAGCGAGGGACTAGCGTCCTACAATGAGCAGTTCTTC. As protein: CASSEGLASYNEQFF.

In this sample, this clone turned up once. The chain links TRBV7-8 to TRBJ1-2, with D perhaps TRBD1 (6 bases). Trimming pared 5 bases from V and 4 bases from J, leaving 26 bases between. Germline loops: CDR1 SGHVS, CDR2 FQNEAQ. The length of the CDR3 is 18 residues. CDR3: CASSPQGTPDLRVYGYTF. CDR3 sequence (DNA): TGTGCCAGCAGCCCCCAGGGGACGCCAGACCTCCGGGTCTATGGCTACACCTTC.

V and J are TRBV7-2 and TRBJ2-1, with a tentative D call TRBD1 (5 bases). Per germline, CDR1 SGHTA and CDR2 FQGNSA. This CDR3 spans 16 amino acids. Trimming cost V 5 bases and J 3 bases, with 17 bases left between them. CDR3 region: CASSQQRTLGYNEQFF. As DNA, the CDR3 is TGTGCCAGCAGCCAACAAAGGACACTCGGCTACAATGAGCAGTTCTTC.

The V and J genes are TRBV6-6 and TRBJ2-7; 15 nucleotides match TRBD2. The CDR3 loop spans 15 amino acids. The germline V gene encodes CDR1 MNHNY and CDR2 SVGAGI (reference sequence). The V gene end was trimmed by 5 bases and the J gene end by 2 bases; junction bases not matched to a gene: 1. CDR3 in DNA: TGTGCCAGCAGTAGGACTAGCGGGGGGGCCTACGAGCAGTACTTC. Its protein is CASSRTSGGAYEQYF.

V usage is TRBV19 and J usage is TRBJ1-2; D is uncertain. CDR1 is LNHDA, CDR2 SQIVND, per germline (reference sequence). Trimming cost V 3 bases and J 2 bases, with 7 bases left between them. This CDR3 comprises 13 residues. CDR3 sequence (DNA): TGTGCCAGTAGTATGCGAGTGAACTATGGCTACACCTTC. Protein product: CASSMRVNYGYTF.

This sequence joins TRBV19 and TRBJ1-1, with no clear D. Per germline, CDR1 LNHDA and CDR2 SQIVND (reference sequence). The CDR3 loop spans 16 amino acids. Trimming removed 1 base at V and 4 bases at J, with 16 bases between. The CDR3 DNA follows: TGTGCCAGTAGTATAGGGCGGGATGGACGGATCACTGAAGCTTTCTTT. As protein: CASSIGRDGRITEAFF.

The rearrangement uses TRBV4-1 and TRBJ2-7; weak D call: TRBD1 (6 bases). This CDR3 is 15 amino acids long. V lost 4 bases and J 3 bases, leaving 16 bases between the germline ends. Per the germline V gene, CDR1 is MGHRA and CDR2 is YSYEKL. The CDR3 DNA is TGCGCCAGCAGCCCGATGCCGGGACACGACTACGAGCAGTACTTC. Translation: CASSPMPGHDYEQYF.

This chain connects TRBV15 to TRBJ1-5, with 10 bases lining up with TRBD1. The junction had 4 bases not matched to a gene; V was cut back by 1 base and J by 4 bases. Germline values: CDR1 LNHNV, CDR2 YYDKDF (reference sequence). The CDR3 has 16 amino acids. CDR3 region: CATSRAGQGGNQPQHF. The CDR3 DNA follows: TGTGCCACCAGCAGAGCTGGACAGGGGGGGAATCAGCCCCAGCATTTT.

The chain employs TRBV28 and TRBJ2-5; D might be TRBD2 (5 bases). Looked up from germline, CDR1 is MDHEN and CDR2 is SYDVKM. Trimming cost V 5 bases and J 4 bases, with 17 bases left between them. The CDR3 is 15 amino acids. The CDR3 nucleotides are TGTGCCAGCAGTCCCCCGGCCGGGAAGGGAGAGACCCAGTACTTC. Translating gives CASSPPAGKGETQYF.

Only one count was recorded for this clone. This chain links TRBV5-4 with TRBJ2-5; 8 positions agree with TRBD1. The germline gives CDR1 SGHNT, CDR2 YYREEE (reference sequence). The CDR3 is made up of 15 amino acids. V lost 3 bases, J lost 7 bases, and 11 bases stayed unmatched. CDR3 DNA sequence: TGTGCCAGCAGCTCTCCCGGACAGGGTGATTGGACCCAGTACTTC. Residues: CASSSPGQGDWTQYF.